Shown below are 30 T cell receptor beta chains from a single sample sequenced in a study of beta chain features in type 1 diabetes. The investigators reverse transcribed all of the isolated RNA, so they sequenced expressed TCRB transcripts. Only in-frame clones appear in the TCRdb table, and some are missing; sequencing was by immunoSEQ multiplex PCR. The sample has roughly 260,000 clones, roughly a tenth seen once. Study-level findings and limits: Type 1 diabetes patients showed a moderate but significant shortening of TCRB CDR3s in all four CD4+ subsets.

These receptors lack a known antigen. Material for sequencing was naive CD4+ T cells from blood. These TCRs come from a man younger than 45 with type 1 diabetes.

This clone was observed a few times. CDR3 loop: CASSAPRGGSSGANVLTF. CDR3 sequence (DNA): TGTGCCAGCAGCGCCCCACGGGGGGGTAGCTCTGGGGCCAACGTCCTGACTTTC. This chain connects TRBV13 to TRBJ2-6, with 8 bases fitting TRBD2. V gave up 5 bases and J gave up 0 bases; unmatched junction bases: 9. The CDR3 totals 18 residues. The germline V gene has CDR1 PRHDT and CDR2 FYEKMQ (reference sequence).

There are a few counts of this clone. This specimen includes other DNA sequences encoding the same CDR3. The CDR3 sequence is CASSPGSQETQYF. The CDR3 DNA reads TGTGCCAGCTCACCGGGCAGCCAAGAGACCCAGTACTTC. The chain employs TRBV18 and TRBJ2-5, with D unresolved. The length of the CDR3 is 13 residues. The V gene's germline CDR1 is KGHSH and CDR2 LQKENI. Deletions cut 3 bases from V and 1 base from J, with 6 bases between.

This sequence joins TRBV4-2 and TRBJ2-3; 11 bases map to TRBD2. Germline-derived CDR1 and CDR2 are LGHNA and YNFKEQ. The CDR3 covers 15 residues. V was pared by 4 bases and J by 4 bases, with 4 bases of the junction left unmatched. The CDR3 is CASSPGLAGADTQYF. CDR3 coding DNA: TGTGCCAGCAGCCCAGGACTAGCGGGCGCAGATACGCAGTATTTT.

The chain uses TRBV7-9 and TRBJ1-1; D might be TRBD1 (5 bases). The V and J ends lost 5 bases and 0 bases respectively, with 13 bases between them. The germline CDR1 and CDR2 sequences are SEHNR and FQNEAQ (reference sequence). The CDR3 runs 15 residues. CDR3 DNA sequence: TGTGCCAGCAGCCTCCTGGGGGGTCTGAACACTGAAGCTTTCTTT. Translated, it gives CASSLLGGLNTEAFF.

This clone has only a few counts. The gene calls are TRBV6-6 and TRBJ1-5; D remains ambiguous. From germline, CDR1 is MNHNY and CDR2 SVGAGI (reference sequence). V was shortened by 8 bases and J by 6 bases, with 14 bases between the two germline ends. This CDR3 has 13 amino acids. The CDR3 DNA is TGTGCCAGCCATTTGAGGGAGGGTCAGCCCCAGCATTTT. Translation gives CASHLREGQPQHF.

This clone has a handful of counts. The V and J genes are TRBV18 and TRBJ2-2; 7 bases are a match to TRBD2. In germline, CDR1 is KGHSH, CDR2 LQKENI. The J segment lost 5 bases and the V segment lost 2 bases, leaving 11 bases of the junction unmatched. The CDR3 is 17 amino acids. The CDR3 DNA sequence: TGTGCCAGCTCACCAGTCATCACAGCTAGCGGTACCGGGGAGCTGTTTTTT. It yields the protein CASSPVITASGTGELFF. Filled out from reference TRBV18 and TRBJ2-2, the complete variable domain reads NAGVMQNPRHLVRRRGQEARLRCSPMKGHSHVYWYRQLPEEGLKFMVYLQKENIIDESGMPKERFSAEFPKEGPSILRIQQVVRGDSAAYFCASSPVITASGTGELFFGEGSRLTVL.

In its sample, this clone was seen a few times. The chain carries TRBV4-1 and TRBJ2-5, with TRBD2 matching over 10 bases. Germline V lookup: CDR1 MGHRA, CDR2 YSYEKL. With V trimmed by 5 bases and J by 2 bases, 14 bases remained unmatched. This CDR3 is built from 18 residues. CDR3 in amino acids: CASSKSSPSGGPQETQYF. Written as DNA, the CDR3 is TGCGCCAGCAGCAAAAGTTCTCCTAGCGGGGGACCTCAAGAGACCCAGTACTTC.

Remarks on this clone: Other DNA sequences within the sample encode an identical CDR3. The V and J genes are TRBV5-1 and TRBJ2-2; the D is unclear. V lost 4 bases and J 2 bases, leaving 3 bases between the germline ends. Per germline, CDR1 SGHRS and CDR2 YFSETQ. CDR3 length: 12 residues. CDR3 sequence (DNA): TGCGCCAGCAGCCTTAACACCGGGGAGCTGTTTTTT. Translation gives CASSLNTGELFF.

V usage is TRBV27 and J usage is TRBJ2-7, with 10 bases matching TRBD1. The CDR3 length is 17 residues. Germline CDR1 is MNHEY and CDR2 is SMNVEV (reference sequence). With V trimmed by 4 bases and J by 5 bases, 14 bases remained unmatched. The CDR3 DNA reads TGTGCCAGCAGTTGGGCCCCACCGGGACAGGGGTTGCACGAGCAGTACTTC. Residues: CASSWAPPGQGLHEQYF.

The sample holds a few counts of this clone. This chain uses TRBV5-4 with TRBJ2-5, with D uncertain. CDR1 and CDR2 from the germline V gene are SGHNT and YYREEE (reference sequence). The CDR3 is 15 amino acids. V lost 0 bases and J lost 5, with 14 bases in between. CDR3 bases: TGTGCCAGCAGCTTGGGGCAGGTACTTCGCGAGACCCAGTACTTC. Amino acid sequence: CASSLGQVLRETQYF.

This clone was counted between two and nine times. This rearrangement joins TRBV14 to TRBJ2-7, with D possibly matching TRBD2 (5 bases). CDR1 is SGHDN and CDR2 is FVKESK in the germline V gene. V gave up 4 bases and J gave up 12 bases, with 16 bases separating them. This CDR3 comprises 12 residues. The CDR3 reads CASSLVPSRVYF. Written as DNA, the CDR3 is TGTGCCAGCAGCCTGGTCCCTTCGCGGGTGTACTTC.

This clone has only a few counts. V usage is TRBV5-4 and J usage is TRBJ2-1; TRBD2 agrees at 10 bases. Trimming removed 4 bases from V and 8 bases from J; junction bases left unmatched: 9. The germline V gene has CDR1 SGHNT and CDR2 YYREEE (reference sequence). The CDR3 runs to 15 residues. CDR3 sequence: CASSSALAGVYEQFF. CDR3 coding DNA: TGTGCCAGCAGCAGCGCCCTAGCGGGGGTCTATGAGCAGTTCTTC.

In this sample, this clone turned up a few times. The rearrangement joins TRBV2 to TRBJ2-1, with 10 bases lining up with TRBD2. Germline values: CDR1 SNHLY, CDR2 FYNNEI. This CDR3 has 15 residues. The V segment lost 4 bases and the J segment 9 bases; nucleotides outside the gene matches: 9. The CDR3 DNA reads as TGTGCCAGCAGTGGGTCTAGCGGGGGCCGTGGTGAGCAGTTCTTC. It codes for CASSGSSGGRGEQFF. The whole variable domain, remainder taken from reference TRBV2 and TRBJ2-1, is EPEVTQTPSHQVTQMGQEVILRCVPISNHLYFYWYRQILGQKVEFLVSFYNNEISEKSEIFDDQFSVERPDGSNFTLKIRSTKLEDSAMYFCASSGSSGGRGEQFFGPGTRLTVL.

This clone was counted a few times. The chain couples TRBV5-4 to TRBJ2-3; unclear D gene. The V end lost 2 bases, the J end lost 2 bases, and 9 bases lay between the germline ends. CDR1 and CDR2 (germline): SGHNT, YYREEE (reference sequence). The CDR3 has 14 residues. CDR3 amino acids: CASSLSAVTDTQYF. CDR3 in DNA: TGTGCCAGCAGCTTAAGCGCCGTCACAGATACGCAGTATTTT. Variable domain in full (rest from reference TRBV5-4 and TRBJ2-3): ETGVTQSPTHLIKTRGQQVTLRCSSQSGHNTVSWYQQALGQGPQFIFQYYREEENGRGNFPPRFSGLQFPNYSSELNVNALELDDSALYLCASSLSAVTDTQYFGPGTRLTVL.

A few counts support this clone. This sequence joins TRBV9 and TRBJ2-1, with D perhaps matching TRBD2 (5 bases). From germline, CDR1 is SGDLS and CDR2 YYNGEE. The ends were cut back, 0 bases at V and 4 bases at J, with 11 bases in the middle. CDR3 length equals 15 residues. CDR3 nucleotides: TGTGCCAGCAGCGTAGCCAGCGGATTATACAATGAGCAGTTCTTC. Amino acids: CASSVASGLYNEQFF. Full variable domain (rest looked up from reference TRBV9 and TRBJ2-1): DSGVTQTPKHLITATGQRVTLRCSPRSGDLSVYWYQQSLDQGLQFLIQYYNGEERAKGNILERFSAQQFPDLHSELNLSSLELGDSALYFCASSVASGLYNEQFFGPGTRLTVL.

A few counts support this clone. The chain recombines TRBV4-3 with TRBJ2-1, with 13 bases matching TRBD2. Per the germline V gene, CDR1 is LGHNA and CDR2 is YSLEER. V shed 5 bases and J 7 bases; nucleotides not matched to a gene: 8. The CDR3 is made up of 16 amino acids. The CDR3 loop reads CASSERLAGGGNEQFF. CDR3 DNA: TGCGCCAGCAGCGAAAGACTAGCGGGGGGCGGAAATGAGCAGTTCTTC.

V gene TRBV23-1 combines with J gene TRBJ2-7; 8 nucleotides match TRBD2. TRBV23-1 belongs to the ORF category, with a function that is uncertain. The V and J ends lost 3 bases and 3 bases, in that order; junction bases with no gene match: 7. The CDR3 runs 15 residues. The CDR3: CASSQITAGDYEQYF. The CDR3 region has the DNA TGCGCCAGCAGTCAGATTACAGCGGGAGACTACGAGCAGTACTTC.

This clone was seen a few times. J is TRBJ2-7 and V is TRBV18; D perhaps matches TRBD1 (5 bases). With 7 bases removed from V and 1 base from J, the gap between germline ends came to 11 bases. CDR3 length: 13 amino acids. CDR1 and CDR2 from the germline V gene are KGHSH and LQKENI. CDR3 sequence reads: CASLVAGSYEQYF. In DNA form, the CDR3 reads TGTGCCAGCTTAGTAGCAGGGTCCTACGAGCAGTACTTC. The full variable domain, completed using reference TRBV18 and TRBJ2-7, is NAGVMQNPRHLVRRRGQEARLRCSPMKGHSHVYWYRQLPEEGLKFMVYLQKENIIDESGMPKERFSAEFPKEGPSILRIQQVVRGDSAAYFCASLVAGSYEQYFGPGTRLTVT.

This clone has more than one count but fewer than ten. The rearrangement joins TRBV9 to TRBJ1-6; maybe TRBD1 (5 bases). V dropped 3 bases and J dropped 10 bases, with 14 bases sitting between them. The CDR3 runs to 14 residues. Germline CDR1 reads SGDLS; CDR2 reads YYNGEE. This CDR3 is CASSAQGGESPLHF. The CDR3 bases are TGTGCCAGCAGCGCGCAGGGAGGAGAATCACCCCTCCACTTT.

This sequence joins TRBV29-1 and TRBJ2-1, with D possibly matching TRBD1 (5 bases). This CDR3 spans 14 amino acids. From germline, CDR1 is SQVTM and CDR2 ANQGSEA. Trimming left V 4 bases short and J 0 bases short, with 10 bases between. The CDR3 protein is CSVGGRASYNEQFF. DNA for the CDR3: TGCAGCGTTGGTGGCAGGGCCTCCTACAATGAGCAGTTCTTC.

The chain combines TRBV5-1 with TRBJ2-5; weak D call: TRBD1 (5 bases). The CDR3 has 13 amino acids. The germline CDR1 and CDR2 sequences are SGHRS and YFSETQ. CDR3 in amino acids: CATRGWGQETQYF. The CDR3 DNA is TGCGCAACAAGGGGCTGGGGCCAAGAGACCCAGTACTTC.

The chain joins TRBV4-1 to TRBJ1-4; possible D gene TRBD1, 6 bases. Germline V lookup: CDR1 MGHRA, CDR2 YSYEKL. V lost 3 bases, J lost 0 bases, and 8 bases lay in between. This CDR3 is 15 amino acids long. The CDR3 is CASSQTGATNEKLFF. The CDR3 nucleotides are TGCGCCAGCAGCCAGACAGGTGCAACTAATGAAAAACTGTTTTTT.

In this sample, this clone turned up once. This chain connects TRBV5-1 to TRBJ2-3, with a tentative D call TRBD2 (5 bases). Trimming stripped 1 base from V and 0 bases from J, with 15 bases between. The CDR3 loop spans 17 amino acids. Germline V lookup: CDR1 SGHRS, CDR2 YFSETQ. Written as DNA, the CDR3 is TGCGCCAGCAGCTTGATGGATAGACTACCTAGCACAGATACGCAGTATTTT. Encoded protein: CASSLMDRLPSTDTQYF.

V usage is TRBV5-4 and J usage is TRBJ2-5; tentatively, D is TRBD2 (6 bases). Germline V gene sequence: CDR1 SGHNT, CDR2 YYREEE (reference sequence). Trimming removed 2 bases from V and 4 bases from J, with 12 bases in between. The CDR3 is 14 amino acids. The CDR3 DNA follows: TGTGCCAGCAGCTTCGCGGGGTTAGTAGAGACCCAGTACTTC. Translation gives CASSFAGLVETQYF.

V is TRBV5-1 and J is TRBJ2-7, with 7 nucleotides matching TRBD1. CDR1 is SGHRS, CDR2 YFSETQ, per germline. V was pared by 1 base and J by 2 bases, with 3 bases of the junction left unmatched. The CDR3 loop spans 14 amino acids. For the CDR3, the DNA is TGCGCCAGCAGCTTGTCGACAGGGACCTACGAGCAGTACTTC. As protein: CASSLSTGTYEQYF.

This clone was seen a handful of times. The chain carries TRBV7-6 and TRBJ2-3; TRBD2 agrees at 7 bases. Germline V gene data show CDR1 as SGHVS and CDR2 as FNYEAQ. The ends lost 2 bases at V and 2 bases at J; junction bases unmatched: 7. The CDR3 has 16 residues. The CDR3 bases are TGTGCCAGCAGCTTAAAGGGACTATCCTTCACAGATACGCAGTATTTT. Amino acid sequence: CASSLKGLSFTDTQYF.

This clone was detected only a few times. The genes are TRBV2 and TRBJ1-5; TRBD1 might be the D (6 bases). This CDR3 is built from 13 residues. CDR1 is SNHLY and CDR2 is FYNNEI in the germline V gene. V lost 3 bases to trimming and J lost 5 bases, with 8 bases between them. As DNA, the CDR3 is TGTGCCAGCAGTGAGGCAGGGGATCAGCCCCAGCATTTT. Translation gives CASSEAGDQPQHF. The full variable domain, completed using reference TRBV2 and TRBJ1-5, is EPEVTQTPSHQVTQMGQEVILRCVPISNHLYFYWYRQILGQKVEFLVSFYNNEISEKSEIFDDQFSVERPDGSNFTLKIRSTKLEDSAMYFCASSEAGDQPQHFGDGTRLSIL.

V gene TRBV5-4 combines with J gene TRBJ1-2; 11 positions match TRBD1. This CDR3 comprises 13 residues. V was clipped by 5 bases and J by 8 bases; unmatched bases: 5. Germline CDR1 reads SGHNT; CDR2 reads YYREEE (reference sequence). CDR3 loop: CASRAGQGVGYTF. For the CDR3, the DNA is TGTGCCAGCAGAGCGGGACAGGGGGTCGGCTACACCTTC.

DNA of the CDR3: TGTGCCAGTAGTAGGATCTCGACAGGGAATTATGGCTACACCTTC. It encodes CASSRISTGNYGYTF. V gene TRBV19 combines with J gene TRBJ1-2; 7 nucleotides agree with TRBD1. Germline trimming cut 4 bases from V and 5 bases from J; bases unmatched to any gene: 10. Per the germline V gene, CDR1 is LNHDA and CDR2 is SQIVND (reference sequence). The CDR3 sequence is 15 residues long.

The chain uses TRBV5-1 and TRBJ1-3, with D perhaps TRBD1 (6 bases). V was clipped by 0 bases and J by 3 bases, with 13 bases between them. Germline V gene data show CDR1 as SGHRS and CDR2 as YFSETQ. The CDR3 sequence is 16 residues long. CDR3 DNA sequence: TGCGCCAGCAGCTTGGCCCAGACAGGCTTTGGAAACACCATATATTTT. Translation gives CASSLAQTGFGNTIYF.